Listed below are T cell receptor beta chains from one sample, sequenced in a study of T cells in tuberculosis. The data were produced by immunoSEQ multiplex PCR, yet TCRdb's version contains in-frame clones alone and is incomplete. The table has some 31,000 clones, roughly 90% seen once. Sequencing was carried out using PBMCs. The source is a donor aged 10-35 years with latent tuberculosis or without tuberculosis infection. CDR3s include the opening cysteine and the closing phenylalanine or tryptophan. A D gene is named only where the DNA matches it firmly. Some rows have no size entry. The others give once, few or many, or a class for an expanded clone.

V	J	D	length	size	CDR3	DNA
TRBV6-1	TRBJ1-1	.	15	once	CASSEATQAAGPAFF	TGTGCCAGCAGTGAAGCGACCCAGGCCGCTGGGCCAGCTTTCTTT
TRBV4-3	TRBJ2-5	.	15	.	CASSQDSHSQETQYF	TGCGCCAGCAGCCAAGATAGCCATTCGCAAGAGACCCAGTACTTC
TRBV10-3	TRBJ1-3	.	13	.	CAIKPSSGNTIYF	TGTGCCATCAAGCCAAGCTCTGGAAACACCATATATTTT
TRBV4-3	TRBJ2-7	TRBD1	14	.	CASSQGTGGSEQYF	TGCGCCAGCAGCCAAGGGACAGGGGGCTCCGAGCAGTACTTC
TRBV27	TRBJ1-5	.	14	.	CASSLSTQGQPQHF	TGTGCCAGCAGTTTATCAACTCAGGGTCAGCCCCAGCATTTT
TRBV7-9	TRBJ2-1	TRBD2	16	.	CASSDGTSGVNNEQFF	TGTGCCAGCAGCGATGGGACTAGCGGGGTCAACAATGAGCAGTTCTTC
TRBV27	TRBJ1-5	.	15	once	CASSLRGLSNQPQHF	TGTGCCAGCAGTTTAAGGGGCCTTAGCAATCAGCCCCAGCATTTT
TRBV5-1	TRBJ2-7	TRBD1	15	.	CASSSSTGHSYEQYF	TGCGCCAGCAGCTCCTCGACAGGGCACTCCTACGAGCAGTACTTC
TRBV4-3	TRBJ2-1	TRBD1	15	.	CASSSGTGVYNEQFF	TGCGCCAGCAGCTCCGGGACAGGGGTCTACAATGAGCAGTTCTTC
TRBV6-5	TRBJ2-7	.	12	few	CASSTLSREQYF	TGTGCCAGCAGTACCTTATCACGGGAGCAGTACTTC
TRBV10-3	TRBJ1-1	TRBD1	14	.	CAITAQGASTEAFF	TGTGCCATCACTGCACAGGGGGCGAGCACTGAAGCTTTCTTT
TRBV7-9	TRBJ2-7	TRBD2	16	.	CASSLSRLAGFTEQYF	TGTGCCAGCAGCTTAAGTAGGCTAGCGGGATTTACCGAGCAGTACTTC
TRBV28	TRBJ1-2	.	14	.	CASSRLAGDYGYTF	TGTGCCAGCAGCCGACTGGCGGGGGACTATGGCTACACCTTC
TRBV2	TRBJ2-2	TRBD2	14	.	CASMAGENTGELFF	TGTGCCAGCATGGCGGGGGAGAACACCGGGGAGCTGTTTTTT
TRBV5-5	TRBJ2-7	TRBD1	14	.	CASKRDRGLYEQYF	TGTGCCAGCAAAAGGGACAGGGGGCTCTACGAGCAGTACTTC
TRBV5-1	TRBJ2-7	.	15	.	CASSRGLGLSYEQYF	TGCGCCAGCTCAAGGGGTTTGGGGCTCTCCTACGAGCAGTACTTC
TRBV6-1	TRBJ2-7	TRBD1	16	.	CASSEALGQGYYEQYF	TGTGCCAGCAGTGAAGCCCTAGGACAGGGCTACTACGAGCAGTACTTC
TRBV6-1	TRBJ1-2	.	11	.	CASGGFYGYTF	TGTGCCAGCGGCGGATTTTATGGCTACACCTTC
TRBV4-1	TRBJ2-7	TRBD2	15	.	CASSQLTGGNYEQYF	TGCGCCAGCAGCCAACTAACGGGGGGAAACTACGAGCAGTACTTC
TRBV7-9	TRBJ1-1	.	19	.	CASTKSYLAPQIPLYEAFF	TGTGCCAGCACCAAATCCTACCTTGCACCACAGATACCGTTATATGAAGCTTTCTTT
TRBV7-2	TRBJ1-2	TRBD1	14	.	CASSLEGAGDGYTF	TGTGCCAGCAGCTTAGAGGGGGCAGGGGATGGCTACACCTTC
TRBV2	TRBJ1-2	TRBD1	14	.	CASSNGQGGYGYTF	TGTGCCAGCAGTAACGGACAGGGTGGCTATGGCTACACCTTC
TRBV30	TRBJ1-4	TRBD1	17	once	CAWSRRDSSRVDEKLFF	TGTGCCTGGAGTAGGAGGGACAGCTCGAGAGTTGATGAAAAACTGTTTTTT
TRBV7-9	TRBJ2-7	.	15	.	CASSSSTGLDYEQYF	TGTGCCAGCAGCTCCTCTACGGGGTTAGATTACGAGCAGTACTTC
TRBV7-9	TRBJ1-2	.	14	.	CASSLRREGYGYTF	TGTGCCAGCAGCCTCCGGAGAGAGGGCTATGGCTACACCTTC
TRBV5-1	TRBJ2-7	TRBD1	17	few	CASSPGTGASSYYEQYF	TGCGCCAGCAGCCCGGGGACAGGGGCATCGTCCTACTACGAGCAGTACTTC
TRBV7-2	TRBJ1-5	.	16	once	CASSQDGTLSNQPQHF	TGTGCCAGCAGCCAAGACGGGACTCTCAGCAATCAGCCCCAGCATTTT
TRBV28	TRBJ1-2	.	22	few	CASSFYYENLQGKRGTHYGYTF	TGTGCCAGCAGTTTTTACTACGAGAATCTACAGGGCAAACGTGGGACACACTATGGCTACACCTTC
TRBV6-1	TRBJ1-1	.	13	.	CASSETGDTEAFF	TGTGCCAGCAGTGAAACCGGGGACACTGAAGCTTTCTTT
TRBV6-5	TRBJ2-3	TRBD2	14	.	CASRTSGNSDTQYF	TGTGCCAGCAGGACTAGCGGGAACTCAGATACGCAGTATTTT
TRBV2	TRBJ1-4	.	15	.	CASSEWRATNEKLFF	TGTGCCAGCAGTGAGTGGAGGGCAACTAATGAAAAACTGTTTTTT
TRBV4-2	TRBJ1-1	.	16	.	CASSQVWRHGETEAFF	TGTGCCAGCAGCCAAGTCTGGAGGCACGGGGAAACTGAAGCTTTCTTT
TRBV6-4	TRBJ2-2	TRBD1	15	.	CASSDGQGGTGELFF	TGTGCCAGCAGTGATGGACAGGGTGGGACCGGGGAGCTGTTTTTT
TRBV14	TRBJ2-1	.	15	.	CASSQDRHFGDEQFF	TGTGCCAGCAGCCAAGATCGACACTTCGGGGATGAGCAGTTCTTC
TRBV21-1	TRBJ1-2	.	11	.	CASGYSSGYTF	TGTGCCAGCGGGTACAGCAGTGGCTACACCTTC
TRBV6-5	TRBJ2-1	TRBD1	14	.	CASSYIGTGNEQFF	TGTGCCAGCAGTTACATCGGGACAGGTAATGAGCAGTTCTTC
TRBV15	TRBJ2-7	.	15	once	CATSREIGGFGEQYF	TGTGCCACCAGCAGAGAAATCGGGGGATTTGGCGAGCAGTACTTC
TRBV19	TRBJ1-2	TRBD1	17	once	CASSTSRDRGFNYGYTF	TGTGCCAGTAGTACCTCCCGGGACAGGGGCTTTAACTATGGCTACACCTTC
TRBV7-2	TRBJ1-2	TRBD1	13	.	CASSLGGTAGYTF	TGTGCCAGCAGCTTAGGCGGGACAGCGGGCTACACCTTC
TRBV25-1	TRBJ2-7	.	13	.	CATAGNWAYEQYF	TGTGCCACCGCAGGGAACTGGGCCTACGAGCAGTACTTC
TRBV29-1	TRBJ2-7	.	13	.	CSVEAREADEQYF	TGCAGCGTTGAGGCCAGGGAGGCCGACGAGCAGTACTTC
TRBV4-3	TRBJ2-1	.	19	.	CASSQEPINAGGRLNEQFF	TGCGCCAGCAGCCAAGAACCGATAAACGCAGGAGGGCGACTTAATGAGCAGTTCTTC
TRBV12-1	TRBJ2-7	.	16	.	CASSFGGLAGAGEQYF	TGTGCCAGCAGCTTCGGGGGACTAGCGGGAGCAGGTGAGCAGTACTTC
TRBV28	TRBJ2-7	TRBD1	15	.	CASRAPGTGAYEQYF	TGTGCCAGCAGGGCGCCGGGGACAGGGGCCTACGAGCAGTACTTC
TRBV7-9	TRBJ1-4	TRBD1	16	.	CASSLGTGPTNEKLFF	TGTGCCAGCAGCTTAGGGACAGGGCCAACTAATGAAAAACTGTTTTTT
TRBV7-9	TRBJ2-1	.	16	.	CASSTRGSVGSFPQFF	TGTGCCAGCAGTACCAGGGGAAGCGTTGGGTCGTTCCCGCAGTTCTTC
TRBV19	TRBJ1-2	.	14	.	CASSIEEGRAGYTF	TGTGCCAGTAGTATAGAGGAGGGTCGGGCTGGCTACACCTTC
TRBV7-9	TRBJ1-2	TRBD1	16	once	CASSSTGGQRVYGYTF	TGTGCCAGCAGCTCCACAGGGGGGCAAAGGGTCTATGGCTACACCTTC
TRBV5-1	TRBJ1-2	.	15	.	CASSPGEFSNYGYTF	TGCGCCAGCAGCCCGGGTGAATTTTCTAACTATGGCTACACCTTC
TRBV29-1	TRBJ2-5	.	13	once	CSVENRGQETQYF	TGCAGCGTTGAAAATCGCGGCCAAGAGACCCAGTACTTC
TRBV29-1	TRBJ1-1	TRBD1	13	.	CSVEGQGNAEAFF	TGCAGCGTTGAAGGACAGGGCAACGCTGAAGCTTTCTTT
TRBV7-6	TRBJ1-1	TRBD1	14	.	CASSSGQENTEAFF	TGTGCCAGCAGCTCTGGACAGGAGAACACTGAAGCTTTCTTT
TRBV11-3	TRBJ2-1	TRBD1	15	.	CASSLEGGSNNEQFF	TGTGCCAGCAGCTTAGAAGGGGGCTCAAACAATGAGCAGTTCTTC